What follows describes a single TCR beta chain. Researchers isolated at least 7 million PBMCs per sample. This entry comes from a study of blood T cells in healthy people across ages. A J-beta primer mix and a sample-barcoded 5' primer were used in a second PCR of about 7 to 12 cycles. Every molecule of cDNA carried a tag from a template-switch adaptor with 12 random nucleotides. TCRdb passed the 5' RACE reads through MiXCR, listing each CDR3 protein once. The table lists 1 million or so distinct CDR3 sequences, around 27% of them singletons. The CDR3 covers 16 residues. Between the trimmed V and J ends, which lost 0 bases and 2 bases, there was a span of 11 bases. Germline CDR1 is SGHNT and CDR2 is YYREEE (reference sequence). The same specimen was also included in a second study, on T cells of mothers and their children. Per that paper: The data showed no persistent microchimeric T cell clones.

The chain couples TRBV5-4 to TRBJ2-2; possible D gene TRBD1, 5 bases. The TCR comes from a girl aged 2-15 years in good health. The sample taken for sequencing was blood. This CDR3 reads CASSLAAGPNTGELFF. The CDR3 DNA is TGTGCCAGCAGCTTGGCGGCAGGGCCAAACACCGGGGAGCTGTTTTTT. Based on the CDR3 plus reference TRBV5-4 and TRBJ2-2, the full variable domain is ETGVTQSPTHLIKTRGQQVTLRCSSQSGHNTVSWYQQALGQGPQFIFQYYREEENGRGNFPPRFSGLQFPNYSSELNVNALELDDSALYLCASSLAAGPNTGELFFGEGSRLTVL.